This T cell receptor (beta chain) originates from a study of cytotoxic CD8 clonotypes in ibrutinib-treated CLL. On this clone: The antigen is undetermined.

Study conclusions and caveats: At the start, clonality exceeded age-matched healthy donors and followed circulating CD8+ T-cell counts. Public clonotypes showed up rarely, and on treatment they shrank or held steady.

V was clipped by 0 bases and J by 7 bases; unmatched bases: 5. CDR3 size: 16 residues. CDR1 LGHNA and CDR2 YSLEER come from the germline V gene. The planned depth of sequencing spanned 1 in 200,000 to 1 in 1 million T cells. Generated by immunoSEQ multiplex PCR, the TCRdb table keeps only in-frame clones and is missing some. The data contain 20,000 to 30,000 clones, about 67% of them singletons. The sample in question was PBMCs, obtained after 12 months of ibrutinib treatment. The rearrangement joins TRBV4-3 to TRBJ2-1, with 11 bases aligning to TRBD1. The receptor was isolated from a human donor with chronic lymphocytic leukemia. The CDR3 DNA sequence: TGCGCCAGCAGCCAAGATCGGACAGGGGGCTCAAATGAGCAGTTCTTC. This encodes CASSQDRTGGSNEQFF.